This T cell receptor beta chain was sequenced for a study of technical replicates of blood from several donors. Clones were read by immunoSEQ multiplex PCR, and TCRdb kept only the in-frame ones, dropping some. Of 85,000 to 100,000 clones in the sample, nearly 97% are singletons; the top ten hold 0.2% to 0.25%. V gave up 8 bases and J gave up 2 bases; unmatched junction bases: 8. Germline lookup yields CDR1 MNHNS and CDR2 SASEGT. The CDR3 sequence is 14 residues long. Sequencing used T cells isolated from PBMCs. This clonotype was obtained from a human donor in good health. The V and J genes are TRBV6-1 and TRBJ1-1, with 7 nucleotides matching TRBD1. CDR3 DNA: TGTGCCAGCGTCGAGGGGGCGGGAAACACTGAAGCTTTCTTT. Encoded protein: CASVEGAGNTEAFF.